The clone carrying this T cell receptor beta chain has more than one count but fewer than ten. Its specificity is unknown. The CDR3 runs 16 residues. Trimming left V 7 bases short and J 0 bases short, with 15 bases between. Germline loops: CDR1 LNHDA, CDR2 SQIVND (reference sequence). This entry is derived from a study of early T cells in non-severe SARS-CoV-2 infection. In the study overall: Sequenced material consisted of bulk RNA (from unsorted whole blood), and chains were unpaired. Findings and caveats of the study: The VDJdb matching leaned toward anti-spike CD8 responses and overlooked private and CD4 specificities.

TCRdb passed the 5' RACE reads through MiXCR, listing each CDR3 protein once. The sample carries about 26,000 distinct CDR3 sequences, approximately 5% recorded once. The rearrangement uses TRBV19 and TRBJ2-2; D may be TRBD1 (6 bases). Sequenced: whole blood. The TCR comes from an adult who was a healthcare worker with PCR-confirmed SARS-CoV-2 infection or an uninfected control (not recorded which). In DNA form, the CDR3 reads TGTGCCAGTACCCTCAGGGGCGTTGCGAACACCGGGGAGCTGTTTTTT. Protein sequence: CASTLRGVANTGELFF. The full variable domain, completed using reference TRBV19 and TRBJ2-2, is DGGITQSPKYLFRKEGQNVTLSCEQNLNHDAMYWYRQDPGQGLRLIYYSQIVNDFQKGDIAEGYSVSREKKESFPLTVTSAQKNPTAFYLCASTLRGVANTGELFFGEGSRLTVL.